The 17 T cell receptor beta chains listed next were all sequenced from one sample in a study of shared clonotypes between healthy human individuals (dated by TCRdb to the early 2020s). Libraries came from the immunoSEQ multiplex PCR assay. Here the immuneACCESS table is served through TCRdb, limited to in-frame sequences with V and J called. Missing clones are a known gap in these copies; in checked studies unresolved V genes cover under half, and the rest lacks a known reason. The sample data list about 330,000 clones, and approximately 79% of these were observed just once. 10% to 13% of the sample belongs to the ten largest clones. The sequenced sample was memory CD4+ T cells sorted from blood. This specimen's cell subset or site label, interpreted: CD45RA-negative fraction. The receptors come from a man aged 25-40 years in good health.

This clone has just a few counts. CDR3 loop: CTSSQDLMSF. The DNA for the CDR3 is TGCACCAGCAGCCAAGATCTTATGAGCTTC. The rearrangement links TRBV1 to TRBJ2-7; TRBD2, the table's D call, was not compared with the DNA. TRBV1 is classified as a pseudogene. This CDR3 region has 10 residues.

V and J are TRBV10-3 and TRBJ2-7; possible D gene TRBD1, 6 bases. Trimming removed 7 bases at V and 5 bases at J, with 15 bases between. The germline V gene encodes CDR1 ENHRY and CDR2 SYGVKD. CDR3 size: 13 residues. The CDR3 sequence is CAITQTGLDEQYF. CDR3 nucleotide sequence: TGTGCCATCACCCAGACAGGCTTGGACGAGCAGTACTTC.

The rearrangement joins TRBV30 to TRBJ2-1; D uncertain. The CDR3 extends over 11 amino acids. Germline values: CDR1 GTSNPN, CDR2 SVGIG (reference sequence). V lost 3 bases to trimming and J lost 5 bases, with 5 bases between them. The CDR3 here is CAWSGNNEQFF. DNA of the CDR3: TGTGCCTGGAGCGGTAACAATGAGCAGTTCTTC.

The rearrangement joins TRBV6-4 to TRBJ1-1; 7 bases align to TRBD1. Germline loops: CDR1 MRHNA, CDR2 SNTAGT. With V trimmed by 6 bases and J by 5 bases, 6 bases remained unmatched. The CDR3 runs 13 residues. CDR3 loop: CASSRDSGTEAFF. CDR3 nucleotides: TGTGCCAGCAGCCGGGACAGCGGGACTGAAGCTTTCTTT.

There are a few counts of this clone. The chain links TRBV19 to TRBJ2-1, with 9 bases fitting TRBD1. V lost 5 bases, J lost 4 bases, and 9 bases stayed unmatched. The CDR3 runs to 16 residues. Germline V gives CDR1 LNHDA, CDR2 SQIVND (reference sequence). The CDR3: CASSPSNRGRYNEQFF. Here the CDR3 DNA reads TGTGCCAGTAGTCCGTCGAACAGGGGGCGTTACAATGAGCAGTTCTTC.

This sequence joins TRBV29-1 and TRBJ2-2; 10 bases line up with TRBD2. Germline V lookup: CDR1 SQVTM, CDR2 ANQGSEA. V dropped 2 bases and J dropped 6; count of bases not matched to a gene: 6. The CDR3 is 15 amino acids. DNA of the CDR3: TGCAGCGTTGAAACGAGCGGGAGGGCCTCCGGGGAGCTGTTTTTT. This translates into CSVETSGRASGELFF.

The chain has TRBV18 and TRBJ2-5, with TRBD2 matching 13 bases. After removal of 3 bases from V and 5 bases from J, the junction contained 9 bases not matched to a gene. The V gene's germline CDR1 is KGHSH and CDR2 LQKENI. The CDR3 contains 17 residues. The CDR3 loop is CASSPRLAGGSRETQYF. CDR3 nucleotides: TGTGCCAGCTCACCTCGACTAGCGGGGGGATCGAGGGAGACCCAGTACTTC.

This chain connects TRBV25-1 to TRBJ2-5, with a weak D call TRBD2 (5 bases). The germline gives CDR1 MGHDK, CDR2 SYGVNS. Trimming took off 2 bases at V and 1 base at J, with 11 bases between the two ends. The CDR3 extends over 15 amino acids. The CDR3 here is CASSETRLLQETQYF. The CDR3 DNA reads as TGTGCCAGCAGTGAAACACGACTACTCCAAGAGACCCAGTACTTC.

Only a few counts were recorded for this clone. This sequence joins TRBV11-3 and TRBJ2-7, with D perhaps TRBD2 (6 bases). V was shortened by 5 bases and J by 12 bases, with 17 bases between the two germline ends. CDR3 length: 12 amino acids. The germline V gene encodes CDR1 SGHNT and CDR2 YENEEA. CDR3 bases: TGTGCCAGCAGCCCCGGGGGAGTCTCGGGGTACTTC. Its protein is CASSPGGVSGYF.

V gene TRBV1 combines with J gene TRBJ2-7; TRBD2 is the table's D call, not checked against the DNA. TRBV1 is a pseudogene locus. The CDR3 consists of 15 residues. The CDR3 spells CTGHPGTSGTYEQYF. CDR3 DNA sequence: TGCACCGGACACCCCGGGACTAGCGGTACCTACGAGCAGTACTTC.

Of note for this clone: A much larger clone lies a single base off, so this may be a read error. Other DNA sequences from this sample encode an identical CDR3 as well. CDR3 region: CASSPGQPNEKLFF. DNA of the CDR3: TGCGCCAGCAGCCCAGGACAGCCTAATGAAAAACTGTTTTTT. The chain joins TRBV5-1 to TRBJ1-4; a possible D gene is TRBD1 (6 bases). The CDR3 runs to 14 residues. Looked up from germline, CDR1 is SGHRS and CDR2 is YFSETQ. V was cut by 4 bases and J by 3 bases, with 10 bases left in between.

V is TRBV7-2 and J is TRBJ2-7, with TRBD1 identical over 7 bases. The V gene end was trimmed by 1 base and the J gene end by 3 bases; junction bases not matched to a gene: 3. Germline CDR1 reads SGHTA; CDR2 reads FQGNSA. CDR3 length equals 14 residues. CDR3 DNA: TGTGCCAGCAGCTTAGTTCCAGGGGGCTACGAGCAGTACTTC. It specifies CASSLVPGGYEQYF.

The sample holds one count of this clone. The gene calls are TRBV7-8 and TRBJ2-2; 8 nucleotides match TRBD1. The CDR3 has 18 residues. From germline, CDR1 is SGHVS and CDR2 FQNEAQ. With V trimmed by 3 bases and J by 0 bases, 9 bases remained unmatched. This chain's CDR3 is CASSFLSGTGSNTGELFF. The CDR3 bases are TGTGCCAGCAGCTTTCTTTCCGGGACAGGCTCGAACACCGGGGAGCTGTTTTTT.

The chain has TRBV2 and TRBJ1-1; 8 bases match TRBD1. Looked up from germline, CDR1 is SNHLY and CDR2 is FYNNEI. CDR3 length: 16 residues. V lost 4 bases, J lost 5 bases, and 12 bases stayed unmatched. CDR3 in amino acids: CASSAGGHTAGTEAFF. The CDR3 DNA sequence: TGTGCCAGCAGTGCAGGGGGCCATACGGCAGGGACTGAAGCTTTCTTT.

The chain carries TRBV7-2 and TRBJ1-5, with no clear D. Germline V gives CDR1 SGHTA, CDR2 FQGNSA. This CDR3 region has 14 residues. V lost 5 bases, J lost 6 bases, and 14 bases lay in between. CDR3 residues: CASSRRGVTQPQHF. CDR3 nucleotides: TGTGCCAGCAGCCGCCGCGGGGTCACTCAGCCCCAGCATTTT.

CDR3 region: CASSQDRRGKAEQYF. CDR3 bases: TGTGCCAGCAGCCAAGATCGAAGGGGAAAAGCCGAGCAGTACTTC. The gene calls are TRBV4-2 and TRBJ2-7, with a tentative D call TRBD1 (5 bases). CDR3 length: 15 amino acids. V lost 0 bases and J 6 bases, leaving 15 bases between the germline ends. Per the germline V gene, CDR1 is LGHNA and CDR2 is YNFKEQ.

This clone was picked up many times. The chain couples TRBV2 to TRBJ2-1, with TRBD2 identical over 11 bases. V was clipped by 10 bases and J by 9 bases; unmatched bases: 17. The germline CDR1 and CDR2 sequences are SNHLY and FYNNEI. This CDR3 contains 16 residues. The CDR3 nucleotides are TGTGCCACCGTCTCGGTAGCGGGAGGGAGCGGTGGTGAGCAGTTCTTC. This codes for CATVSVAGGSGGEQFF.